This is a list of T cell receptor beta chains from one sample in a study of chemoradiotherapy in HPV16-positive cancers. Data came from immunoSEQ multiplex PCR; TCRdb stores just in-frame clones and leaves some out. The data show about 8,700 clones, roughly 70% seen once. The sample was taken from a patient who underwent chemoradiotherapy. The receptors originated from a human donor with HPV-associated anogenital cancer. The CDR3 runs from the conserved cysteine through the conserved F or W. Fields, in order: clone size, CDR3 length, V gene, D gene, J gene, CDR3 DNA, CDR3 protein. D genes are given only for firm matches. A clone size is listed for some rows: how often the clone was seen (once, few, many), or a class if it is expanded.

-,11,TRBV28,-,TRBJ2-5,TGTGCCAGCAGTTTGTATGAGACCCAGTACTTC,CASSLYETQYF
-,14,TRBV4-1,-,TRBJ2-2,TGCGCCAGCAGCCAAGATCCGTCTATCGGGGAGCTGTTTTTT,CASSQDPSIGELFF
-,15,TRBV4-3,-,TRBJ1-3,TGCGCCAGCAGCTCTTCCCGGGGCTCTGGAAACACCATATATTTT,CASSSSRGSGNTIYF
-,15,TRBV5-1,-,TRBJ1-4,TGCGCCAGCAGCTCCGTTGGTCGGGTGGATGAAAAACTGTTTTTT,CASSSVGRVDEKLFF
few,17,TRBV11-2,TRBD1,TRBJ2-6,TGTGCCAGCAGCTTAGCATACAGGGGGTCTGGGGCCAACGTCCTGACTTTC,CASSLAYRGSGANVLTF
-,17,TRBV2,TRBD2,TRBJ2-7,TGTGCCAGCAGTACCCCGGGACTAGCGGGAGAAACCTACGAGCAGTACTTC,CASSTPGLAGETYEQYF
-,16,TRBV28,-,TRBJ2-1,TGTGCCAGCAGTTACTATAGCGGAAGCTCCTACAATGAGCAGTTCTTC,CASSYYSGSSYNEQFF
-,16,TRBV5-6,TRBD1,TRBJ1-3,TGTGCCAGCAGCTTACAGGGGTTAAGCTCTGGAAACACCATATATTTT,CASSLQGLSSGNTIYF
-,15,TRBV5-1,TRBD2,TRBJ2-5,TGCGCCAGCACCAGAGGGACTAGCGGCCAAGAGACCCAGTACTTC,CASTRGTSGQETQYF
-,13,TRBV28,TRBD1,TRBJ1-1,TGTGCCAGCAGTGCGGACAGGGTCACTGAAGCTTTCTTT,CASSADRVTEAFF
-,18,TRBV5-1,TRBD2,TRBJ2-1,TGCGCCAGCAGCTTGATTTTCGGACTAGCGGGAGTTTACAATGAGCAGTTCTTC,CASSLIFGLAGVYNEQFF
-,15,TRBV9,TRBD2,TRBJ2-1,TGTGCCAGCAGCACAACTAGCGGGAGTAGCAATGAGCAGTTCTTC,CASSTTSGSSNEQFF
-,12,TRBV6-5,-,TRBJ2-7,TGTGCCAGCAGTGACCAAGCCTACGAGCAGTACTTC,CASSDQAYEQYF
-,16,TRBV6-1,-,TRBJ2-1,TGTGCCAGCAGTGAAGTCGGGGGCTTCTCCTACAATGAGCAGTTCTTC,CASSEVGGFSYNEQFF
-,13,TRBV5-1,-,TRBJ2-7,TGCGCCAGCAGCTTGGTGGCAAGCTACGAGCAGTACTTC,CASSLVASYEQYF
once,18,TRBV4-1,TRBD2,TRBJ2-5,TGCGCCAGCAGCCAAGGTGCTAGCGGGAGTGGGTACCAAGAGACCCAGTACTTC,CASSQGASGSGYQETQYF
-,17,TRBV25-1,-,TRBJ2-3,TGTGCCAGCAGTGAACCCCGCGGTATGGGGATTACAGATACGCAGTATTTT,CASSEPRGMGITDTQYF
-,19,TRBV11-1,TRBD2,TRBJ2-1,TGTGCCAGCAGCTTAGGGCAGGGACTAGCGGGAGCTGTAAACAATGAGCAGTTCTTC,CASSLGQGLAGAVNNEQFF
-,16,TRBV5-3,-,TRBJ1-2,TGTGCCAGAAGTTTTTACCTCCGGGGGGAGGGCTATGGCTACACCTTC,CARSFYLRGEGYGYTF
-,14,TRBV27,-,TRBJ2-5,TGTGCCAGCAGTTTTTCACGGAACCAAGAGACCCAGTACTTC,CASSFSRNQETQYF
-,12,TRBV19,-,TRBJ1-1,TGTGCCAGTTGGCCGGGGGACACTGAAGCTTTCTTT,CASWPGDTEAFF
-,14,TRBV10-1,-,TRBJ1-1,TGCGCCAGCAGTGTCGCGGGTCCTAACACTGAAGCTTTCTTT,CASSVAGPNTEAFF
few,14,TRBV28,-,TRBJ2-2,TGTGCCAGTGACCGACAGGTCGGGGCCGGGGAGCTGTTTTTT,CASDRQVGAGELFF
-,13,TRBV28,-,TRBJ1-1,TGTGCCAGCAGTTTGATACTGAACACTGAAGCTTTCTTT,CASSLILNTEAFF
-,14,TRBV7-9,TRBD2,TRBJ2-7,TGTGCCAGCAGCTTCCAGGGAGGGCCCTACGAGCAGTACTTC,CASSFQGGPYEQYF
-,15,TRBV6-1,TRBD2,TRBJ2-7,TGTGCCAGCTCCGGTCTAGCGGGAACCTCCTACGAGCAGTACTTC,CASSGLAGTSYEQYF
-,13,TRBV5-4,-,TRBJ1-2,TGTGCCAGCAGCTTGGAGCCGGACTATGGCTACACCTTC,CASSLEPDYGYTF
-,16,TRBV5-6,TRBD1,TRBJ2-1,TGTGCCAGCAGCTTGGAAGGGACAGGGAGCGGCGATGAGCAGTTCTTC,CASSLEGTGSGDEQFF
-,13,TRBV2,-,TRBJ1-2,TGTGCCAGCAGTGAAAGTCCAGACCGGGGCTACACCTTC,CASSESPDRGYTF
-,16,TRBV18,-,TRBJ1-2,TGTGCCAGCTCACCGATTCGGCCTACCCTTAACTATGGCTACACCTTC,CASSPIRPTLNYGYTF
-,16,TRBV4-3,TRBD1,TRBJ2-1,TGCGCCAGCAGCCAAGGGGTGGGGGACAGGGGGTATGAGCAGTTCTTC,CASSQGVGDRGYEQFF
-,13,TRBV11-3,-,TRBJ1-1,TGTGCCAGCAGCCCGGCCCAAGACACTGAAGCTTTCTTT,CASSPAQDTEAFF
once,16,TRBV28,-,TRBJ2-5,TGTGCCAGCAGTTTATTTGAGGGGGATGCTTGGGGGACCCAGTACTTC,CASSLFEGDAWGTQYF
-,15,TRBV14,-,TRBJ1-1,TGTGCCAGCAGCCAATACGAGACACCGAACACTGAAGCTTTCTTT,CASSQYETPNTEAFF
few,15,TRBV6-1,TRBD2,TRBJ2-3,TGTGCCAGCAGTGGACTAGCGGGAGGGCCAGATACGCAGTATTTT,CASSGLAGGPDTQYF
-,14,TRBV10-1,-,TRBJ2-1,TGCGCCAGCAGTGAGGGGGGAGCTAACAATGAGCAGTTCTTC,CASSEGGANNEQFF
-,14,TRBV19,TRBD1,TRBJ2-7,TGTGCCAGTAAGCCCGGGCAGGGGGCCTACGAGCAGTACTTC,CASKPGQGAYEQYF
few,14,TRBV7-2,-,TRBJ1-5,TGTGCCAGCAGCTTAGAGTCTCAGGGCCAGCCCCAGCATTTT,CASSLESQGQPQHF
few,15,TRBV10-3,-,TRBJ1-5,TGTGCCATCAGTGAGGAACACCATAGCAATCAGCCCCAGCATTTT,CAISEEHHSNQPQHF
-,15,TRBV7-9,TRBD2,TRBJ2-1,TGTGCCAGCAGCTTAAGCGGGAGCTCCTACAATGAGCAGTTCTTC,CASSLSGSSYNEQFF
-,15,TRBV6-1,-,TRBJ1-1,TGTGCCAGCAGTGAAGCGCTTGACAAGAACACTGAAGCTTTCTTT,CASSEALDKNTEAFF
-,16,TRBV7-6,-,TRBJ2-3,TGTGCCAGCAGCTTAGAAGGGGGGTTTGGAACAGATACGCAGTATTTT,CASSLEGGFGTDTQYF
-,16,TRBV27,TRBD1,TRBJ2-5,TGTGCCAGCAGTTCAGGACAGGGGGGACTTAAAGAGACCCAGTACTTC,CASSSGQGGLKETQYF
-,14,TRBV6-5,TRBD1,TRBJ1-3,TGTGCCAGCAGTTACAGGGACAGAAGAAACACCATATATTTT,CASSYRDRRNTIYF
-,13,TRBV6-5,-,TRBJ2-5,TGTGCCAGCAGACCCTATAGAGGAGAGACCCAGTACTTC,CASRPYRGETQYF
-,14,TRBV5-1,-,TRBJ2-6,TGCGCCACCGCCCCGCAGTCTGGGGCCAACGTCCTGACTTTC,CATAPQSGANVLTF
-,17,TRBV11-2,TRBD2,TRBJ2-4,TGTGCCAGCAGCTCGACGGGACTAGCGACGGCCAAAAACATTCAGTACTTC,CASSSTGLATAKNIQYF
-,15,TRBV11-1,TRBD1,TRBJ2-1,TGTGCCAGCAGCCCCAGCAGGGACAGGGGCAATGAGCAGTTCTTC,CASSPSRDRGNEQFF
few,14,TRBV7-9,-,TRBJ2-7,TGTGCCAGCAGCCGAACAGGATTCAACTACGAGCAGTACTTC,CASSRTGFNYEQYF
-,14,TRBV30,-,TRBJ2-2,TGTGCCTCTTTGCGGGACTCGAACACCGGGGAGCTGTTTTTT,CASLRDSNTGELFF
-,15,TRBV18,TRBD1,TRBJ2-7,TGTGCCAGCTCACCGCCGGGACAGGGGGCCTACGAGCAGTACTTC,CASSPPGQGAYEQYF
-,13,TRBV6-5,TRBD2,TRBJ2-7,TGTGCCAGCAGTTGGGGCCTAGCGGGCGAGCAGTACTTC,CASSWGLAGEQYF
-,17,TRBV15,TRBD2,TRBJ2-1,TGTGCCACCAGCCGATACGGACTAGCGGTACGATACAATGAGCAGTTCTTC,CATSRYGLAVRYNEQFF
-,12,TRBV28,-,TRBJ2-1,TGTGCCAGCAGTTTAGTACGGAGTGAGCAGTTCTTC,CASSLVRSEQFF